This TCR beta chain was sequenced for a study of T cells expressing NK-cell markers. The overall study: Just one sequenced donor of eight was HCMV-seronegative, while seven were seropositive.

For this clonotype: The antigen is unknown.

Study-wide points: Six or seven donors had dominant NKG2C+ clonotypes that comprised roughly 1.0-8% of their CD8+ T cells.

CDR1 is SGDLS and CDR2 is YYNGEE in the germline V gene. The CDR3 has 18 amino acids. TCRdb reworked the 5' RACE reads into one entry per CDR3 protein, no DNA. This sample's clone table lists 500,000 to 700,000 distinct CDR3 sequences. The sample was blood T cells: a sorted CD56 or NKG2C T cell subset, CD4+ or CD8+ T cells, or bulk PBMC T cells (not recorded which). The genes are TRBV9 and TRBJ2-1; lacking DNA, the TRBD2 call made by TCRdb goes unchecked. This TCR came from a man aged 18-30 years in good health. CDR3 residues: CASSVAGLAEISYNEQFF.